This T cell receptor beta chain was profiled in a study of blood T cell repertoires in COVID-19. Study information: The United States, Italy and Spain were the sources of the acute and convalescent COVID-19 samples. Nucleic acid was either cDNA or gDNA, and it came from T cells, B-cell-depleted T cells, or PBMCs.

There are 14 residues in the CDR3. V shed 3 bases and J shed 3 bases, with 11 bases lying between them. Germline V gene sequence: CDR1 MDHEN, CDR2 SYDVKM. Authors' processing steps: Amplification of reference gene primers provided the estimated nucleated cell counts. Profiling relied on immunoSEQ multiplex PCR, and the TCRdb table lists in-frame clones only, not all of them. The V and J calls and clone size come from that table; D and trimming were worked out from the DNA. The sample includes tens of thousands of clones, approximately 80% of them seen just once. The sample taken for sequencing was peripheral blood. The rearrangement links TRBV28 to TRBJ1-2; D is unclear. This sequence originates from a man between 65 and 79 years old with active or convalescent COVID-19. The CDR3 coding sequence is TGTGCCAGCAGTTTTAGGAAGGACTACTATGGCTACACCTTC. This sequence encodes CASSFRKDYYGYTF.